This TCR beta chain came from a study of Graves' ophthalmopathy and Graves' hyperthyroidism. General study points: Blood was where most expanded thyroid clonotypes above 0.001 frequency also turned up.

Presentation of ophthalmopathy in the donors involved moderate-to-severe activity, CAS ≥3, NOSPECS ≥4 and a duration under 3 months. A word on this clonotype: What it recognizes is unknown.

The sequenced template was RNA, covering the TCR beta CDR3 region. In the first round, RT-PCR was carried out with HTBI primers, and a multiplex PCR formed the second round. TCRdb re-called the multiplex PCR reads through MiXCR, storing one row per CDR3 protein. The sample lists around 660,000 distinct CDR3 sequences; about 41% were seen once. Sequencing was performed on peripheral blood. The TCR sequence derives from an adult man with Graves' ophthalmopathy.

CDR3 amino acids: CASSLAPWTATNEKLFF. Here the CDR3 DNA reads TGTGCCAGCAGCTTAGCCCCTTGGACAGCTACTAATGAAAAACTGTTTTTT. The rearrangement uses TRBV13 and TRBJ1-4; D may be TRBD1 (6 bases). V was shortened by 1 base and J by 2 bases, with 14 bases between the two germline ends. Germline CDR1 PRHDT, CDR2 FYEKMQ (reference sequence). This CDR3 region has 17 residues.